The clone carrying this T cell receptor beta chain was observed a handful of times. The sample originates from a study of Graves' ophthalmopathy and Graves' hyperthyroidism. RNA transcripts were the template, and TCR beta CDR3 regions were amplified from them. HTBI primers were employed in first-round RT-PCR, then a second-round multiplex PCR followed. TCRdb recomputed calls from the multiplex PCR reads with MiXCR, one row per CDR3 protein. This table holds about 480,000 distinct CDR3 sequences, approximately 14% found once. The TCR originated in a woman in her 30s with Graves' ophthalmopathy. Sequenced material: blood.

The CDR3 DNA sequence: TGTGCCAGCAAAACCGCTAGCGGGAGGGCCCGTTACGAGCAGTACTTC. This codes for CASKTASGRARYEQYF. The V call is TRBV6-1, the J call TRBJ2-7; 12 bases match TRBD2. Losses at the gene ends were 7 bases for V and 4 bases for J; bases not matched to a gene: 11. The CDR3 spans 16 residues. The germline gives CDR1 MNHNS, CDR2 SASEGT.